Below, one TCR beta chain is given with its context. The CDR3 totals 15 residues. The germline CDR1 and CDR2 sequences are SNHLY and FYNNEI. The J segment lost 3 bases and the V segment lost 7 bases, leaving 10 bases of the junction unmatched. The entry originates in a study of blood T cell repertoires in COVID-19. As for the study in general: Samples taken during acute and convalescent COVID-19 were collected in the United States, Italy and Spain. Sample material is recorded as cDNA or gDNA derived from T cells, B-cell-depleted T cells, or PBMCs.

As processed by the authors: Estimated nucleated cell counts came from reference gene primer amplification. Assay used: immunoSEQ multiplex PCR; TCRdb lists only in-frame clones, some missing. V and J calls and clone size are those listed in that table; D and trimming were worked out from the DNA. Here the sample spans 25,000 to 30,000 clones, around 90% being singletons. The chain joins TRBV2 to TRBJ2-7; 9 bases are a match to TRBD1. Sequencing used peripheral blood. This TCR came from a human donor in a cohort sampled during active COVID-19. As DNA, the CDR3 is TGTGCCAGCACCTCAACACCGGGACAGGGCTACGAGCAGTACTTC. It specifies CASTSTPGQGYEQYF.